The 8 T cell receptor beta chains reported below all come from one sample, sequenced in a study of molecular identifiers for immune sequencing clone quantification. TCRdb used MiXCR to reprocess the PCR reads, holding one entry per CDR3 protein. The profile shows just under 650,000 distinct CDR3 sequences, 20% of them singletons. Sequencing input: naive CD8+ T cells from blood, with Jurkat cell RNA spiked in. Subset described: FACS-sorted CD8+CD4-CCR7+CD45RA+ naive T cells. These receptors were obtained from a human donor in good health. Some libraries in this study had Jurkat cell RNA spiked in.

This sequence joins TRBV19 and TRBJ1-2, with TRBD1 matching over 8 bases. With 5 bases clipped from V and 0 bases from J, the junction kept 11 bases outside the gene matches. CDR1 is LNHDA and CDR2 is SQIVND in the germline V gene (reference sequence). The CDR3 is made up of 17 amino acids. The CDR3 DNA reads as TGTGCCAGTAGTTCTCGCTCGGACAGGGAAACTAACTATGGCTACACCTTC. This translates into CASSSRSDRETNYGYTF.

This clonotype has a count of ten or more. The DNA of the CDR3 is TGTGCCAGTAAATGGAAGAACACTGAAGCTTTCTTT. This gives the protein CASKWKNTEAFF. V usage is TRBV19 and J usage is TRBJ1-1; D unresolved. CDR1 is LNHDA and CDR2 is SQIVND in the germline V gene (reference sequence). The length of the CDR3 is 12 residues. The V gene lost 7 bases and the J gene lost 1 base, with 7 bases spanning the gap.

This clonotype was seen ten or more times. The CDR3 reads CASSQDWQGITDTQYF. The CDR3 nucleotides are TGCGCCAGCAGCCAAGATTGGCAGGGCATCACAGATACGCAGTATTTT. The chain joins TRBV4-3 to TRBJ2-3; weak D call: TRBD1 (5 bases). The germline gives CDR1 LGHNA, CDR2 YSLEER. The CDR3 totals 16 residues. Trimming removed 0 bases from V and 2 bases from J, with 12 bases in between.

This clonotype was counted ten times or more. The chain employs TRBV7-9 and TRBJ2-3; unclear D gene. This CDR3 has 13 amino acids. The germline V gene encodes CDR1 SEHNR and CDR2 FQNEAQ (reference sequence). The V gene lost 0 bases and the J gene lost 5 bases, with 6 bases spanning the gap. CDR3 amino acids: CASSLALRDTQYF. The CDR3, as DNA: TGTGCCAGCAGCTTAGCCCTGAGAGATACGCAGTATTTT.

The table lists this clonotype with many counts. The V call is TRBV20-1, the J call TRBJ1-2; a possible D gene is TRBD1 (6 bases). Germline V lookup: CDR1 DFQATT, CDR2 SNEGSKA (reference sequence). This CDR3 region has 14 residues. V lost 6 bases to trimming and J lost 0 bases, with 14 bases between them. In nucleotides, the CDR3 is TGCAGTGCCAGACCCAGGACAGCTAACTATGGCTACACCTTC. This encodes CSARPRTANYGYTF.

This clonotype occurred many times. In DNA, the CDR3 is TGTGCCAGCAGCTCTCCTGCTGGGCAGTACTTC. Its protein product is CASSSPAGQYF. The chain combines TRBV11-2 with TRBJ2-7; D is uncertain. Germline CDR1 SGHAT, CDR2 FQNNGV. CDR3 length: 11 residues. Trimming removed 4 bases from V and 9 bases from J, with 10 bases in between.

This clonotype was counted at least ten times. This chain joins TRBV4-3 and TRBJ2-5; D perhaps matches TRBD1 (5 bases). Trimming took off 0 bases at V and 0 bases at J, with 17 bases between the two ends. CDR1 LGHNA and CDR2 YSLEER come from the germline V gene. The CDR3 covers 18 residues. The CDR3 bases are TGCGCCAGCAGCCAAGATTTTACGGGCAGGGATCACCAAGAGACCCAGTACTTC. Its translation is CASSQDFTGRDHQETQYF.

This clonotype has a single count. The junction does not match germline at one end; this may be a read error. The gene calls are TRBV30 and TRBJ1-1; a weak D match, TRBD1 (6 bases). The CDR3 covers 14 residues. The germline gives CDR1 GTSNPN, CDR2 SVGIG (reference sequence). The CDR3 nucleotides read TGTGCCTGGAGTCCCGGCAGGGGTGTCACTAAAGCTTTCTTT. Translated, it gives CAWSPGRGVTKAFF.